This is a list of T cell receptor beta chains from one sample in a study of blood T cell repertoires in COVID-19. The data were produced by immunoSEQ multiplex PCR, yet TCRdb's version contains in-frame clones alone and is incomplete. This sample has about 40,000 clones, with around nine tenths found just once. The sequencing sample was made of peripheral blood. These receptors all come from a man aged 55 to 70 with active COVID-19. Both conserved end residues are trimmed from each CDR3.

TRBJ1-1 | 11 | TRBV11-2 | ASSLGANTEAF
TRBJ1-5 | 12 | TRBV6-1 | ASSEERVRQPQH
TRBJ2-5 | 14 | TRBV7-2 | ASSINKRALTETQY
TRBJ2-7 | 13 | TRBV5-1 | ASSLTSGRAYEQY
TRBJ2-2 | 14 | TRBV4-1 | ASSQGSQGRAGELF
TRBJ2-4 | 9 | TRBV12-3/TRBV12-4 | ASMRQGIQY
TRBJ2-1 | 14 | TRBV28 | ASSFTQRGAYNEQF
TRBJ2-7 | 15 | TRBV4-1 | ASSQVGAPSRSYEQY
TRBJ2-7 | 11 | TRBV6-5 | ASRRDRGDEQY
TRBJ2-7 | 12 | TRBV19 | ASSPTVNSYEQY
TRBJ2-7 | 15 | TRBV11-2 | ASSFGLAGLRAYEQY
TRBJ2-3 | 14 | TRBV4-1 | ASSPSGSGYTDTQY
TRBJ2-2 | 15 | TRBV10-1 | ASRRGEDYKNTGELF
TRBJ1-4 | 13 | TRBV19 | ASSIDRASNEKLF
TRBJ1-1 | 13 | TRBV24-1 | ATSDWGGRETEAF
TRBJ1-2 | 11 | TRBV28 | ASSLGQGSGYT
TRBJ2-2 | 13 | TRBV5-8 | ASSLARTTTGELF
TRBJ2-3 | 15 | TRBV7-9 | ASSLGSSGTNTDTQY
TRBJ2-1 | 13 | TRBV7-3 | ASTPGQSSYNEQF
TRBJ2-1 | 10 | TRBV7-3 | ASSPIAGAQF
TRBJ2-2 | 12 | TRBV3-1/TRBV3-2 | ASSPAGVNGELF
TRBJ2-2 | 14 | TRBV7-6 | ASSLGQGPRTGELF
TRBJ2-5 | 10 | TRBV19 | ASSIPGETQY
TRBJ1-4 | 12 | TRBV3-1/TRBV3-2 | ASSRTNRGEKLF
TRBJ1-5 | 12 | TRBV2 | ASTTQDSNQPQH
TRBJ2-7 | 12 | TRBV5-5 | ASSVTVDNYEQY
TRBJ2-1 | 13 | TRBV27 | ASSLSAGSYNEQF
TRBJ1-1 | 14 | TRBV19 | ASTFRGQGVGTEAF
TRBJ1-1 | 13 | TRBV29-1 | SVGTRQATNTEAF
TRBJ1-2 | 12 | TRBV28 | ASSLAPPGDGYT
TRBJ2-1 | 16 | TRBV10-3 | ASRPGLAGESSYNEQF
TRBJ2-3 | 16 | TRBV7-8 | ASPPSGTGAGGTDTQY
TRBJ2-1 | 17 | TRBV7-9 | ASSLEFSIGLAGPNEQF
TRBJ1-2 | 14 | TRBV9 | ASSVAGQGYDYGYT
TRBJ2-7 | 13 | TRBV9 | ASSVGGQGLHEQY
TRBJ2-3 | 14 | TRBV9 | ASSVESGSRTDTQY
TRBJ2-5 | 14 | TRBV11-3 | ASSSGFLADQETQY